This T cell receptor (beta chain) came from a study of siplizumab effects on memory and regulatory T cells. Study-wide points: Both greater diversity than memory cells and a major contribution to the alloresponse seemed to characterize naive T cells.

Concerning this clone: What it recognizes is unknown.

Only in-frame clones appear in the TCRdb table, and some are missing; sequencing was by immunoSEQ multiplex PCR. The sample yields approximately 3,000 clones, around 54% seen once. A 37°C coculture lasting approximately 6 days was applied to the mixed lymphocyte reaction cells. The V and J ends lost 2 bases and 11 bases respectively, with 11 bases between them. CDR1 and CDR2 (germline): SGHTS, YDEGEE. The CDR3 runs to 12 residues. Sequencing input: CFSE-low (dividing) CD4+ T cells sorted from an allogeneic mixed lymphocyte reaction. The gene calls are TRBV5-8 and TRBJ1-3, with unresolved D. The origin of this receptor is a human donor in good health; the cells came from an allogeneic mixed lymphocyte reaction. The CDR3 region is CASSFLGKAIYF. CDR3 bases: TGTGCCAGCAGCTTTCTAGGCAAGGCCATATATTTT.